This T cell receptor beta chain was retrieved from a study of blood T cell repertoires in COVID-19. V shed 5 bases, J shed 3 bases, and the junction held 10 bases outside the gene matches. The germline gives CDR1 SGHTA, CDR2 FQGNSA. The CDR3 extends over 16 amino acids. In the original workflow: By means of reference gene primer amplification, nucleated cell counts were estimated. The repertoire was sequenced with immunoSEQ multiplex PCR; TCRdb's copy has only in-frame clones and lacks some. The D gene and trimming were derived from the DNA, and the V and J assignments and clone size from that table. The profile shows roughly 40,000 clones, around 86% of them singletons.

Sequencing was done on a sample of peripheral blood. The source of this sequence is a man aged 50 to 59 in a cohort sampled during active COVID-19. This chain links TRBV7-2 with TRBJ2-3, with 8 bases that match TRBD1. The CDR3 spells CASSLPGDRLTDTQYF. The CDR3, as DNA: TGTGCCAGCAGCCTCCCGGGGGACAGGTTAACAGATACGCAGTATTTT.